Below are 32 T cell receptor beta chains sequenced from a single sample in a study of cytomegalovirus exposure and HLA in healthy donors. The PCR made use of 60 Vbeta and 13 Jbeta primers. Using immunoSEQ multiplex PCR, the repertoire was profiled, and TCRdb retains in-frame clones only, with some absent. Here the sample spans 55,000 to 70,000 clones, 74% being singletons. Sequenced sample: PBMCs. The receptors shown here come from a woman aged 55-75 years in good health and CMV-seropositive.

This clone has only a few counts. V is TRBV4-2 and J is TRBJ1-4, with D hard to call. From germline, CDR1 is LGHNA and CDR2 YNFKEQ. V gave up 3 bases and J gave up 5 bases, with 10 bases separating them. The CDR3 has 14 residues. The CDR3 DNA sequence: TGTGCCAGCAGCCACCCCGGAGGGAATGAAAAACTGTTTTTT. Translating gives CASSHPGGNEKLFF.

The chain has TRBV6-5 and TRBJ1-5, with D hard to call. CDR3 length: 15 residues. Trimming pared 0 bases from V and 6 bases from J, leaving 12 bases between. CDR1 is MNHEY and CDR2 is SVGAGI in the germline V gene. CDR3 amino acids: CASSYSSAGSQPQHF. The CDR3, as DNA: TGTGCCAGCAGTTACTCGTCCGCCGGTTCTCAGCCCCAGCATTTT.

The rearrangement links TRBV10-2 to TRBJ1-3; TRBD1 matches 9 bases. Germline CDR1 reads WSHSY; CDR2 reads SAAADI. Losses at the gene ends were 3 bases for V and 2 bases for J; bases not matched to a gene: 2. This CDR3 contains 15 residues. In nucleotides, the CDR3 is TGCGCCAGCAGTGAAGGGGACAGGGCTGGAAACACCATATATTTT. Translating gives CASSEGDRAGNTIYF.

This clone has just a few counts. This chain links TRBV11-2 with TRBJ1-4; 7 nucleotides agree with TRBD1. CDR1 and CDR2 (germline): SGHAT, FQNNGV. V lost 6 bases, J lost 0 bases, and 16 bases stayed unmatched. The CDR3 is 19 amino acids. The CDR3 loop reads CASRGRKDRPIATNEKLFF. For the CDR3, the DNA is TGTGCCAGCAGGGGACGGAAGGACAGGCCGATTGCAACTAATGAAAAACTGTTTTTT. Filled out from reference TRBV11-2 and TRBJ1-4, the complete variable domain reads EAGVAQSPRYKIIEKRQSVAFWCNPISGHATLYWYQQILGQGPKLLIQFQNNGVVDDSQLPKDRFSAERLKGVDSTLKIQPAKLEDSAVYLCASRGRKDRPIATNEKLFFGSGTQLSVL.

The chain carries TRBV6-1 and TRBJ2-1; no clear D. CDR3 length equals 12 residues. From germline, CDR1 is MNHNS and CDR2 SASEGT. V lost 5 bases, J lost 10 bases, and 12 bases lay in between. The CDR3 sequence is CASSPERLEQFF. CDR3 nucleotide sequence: TGTGCCAGCAGTCCCGAGCGTTTAGAGCAGTTCTTC.

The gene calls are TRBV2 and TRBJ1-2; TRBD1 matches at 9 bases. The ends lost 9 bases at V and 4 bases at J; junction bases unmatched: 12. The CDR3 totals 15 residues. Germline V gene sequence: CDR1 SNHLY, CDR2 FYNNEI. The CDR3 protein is CARALLQGALYGYTF. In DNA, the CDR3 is TGTGCCAGGGCACTGTTACAGGGGGCCCTCTATGGCTACACCTTC.

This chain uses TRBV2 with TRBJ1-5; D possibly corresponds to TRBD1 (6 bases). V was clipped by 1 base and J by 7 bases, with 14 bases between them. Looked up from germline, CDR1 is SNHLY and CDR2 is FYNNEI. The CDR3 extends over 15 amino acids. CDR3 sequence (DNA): TGTGCCAGCAGTGAAGGGGGGCTAGTTAGACAGCCCCAGCATTTT. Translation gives CASSEGGLVRQPQHF.

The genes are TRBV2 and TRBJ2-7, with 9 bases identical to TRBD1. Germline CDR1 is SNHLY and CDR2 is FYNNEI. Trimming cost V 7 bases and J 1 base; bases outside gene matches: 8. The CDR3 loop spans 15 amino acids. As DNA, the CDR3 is TGTGCCAGCAAAGGGACCGGGACAGGGTCCTACGAGCAGTACTTC. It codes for CASKGTGTGSYEQYF.

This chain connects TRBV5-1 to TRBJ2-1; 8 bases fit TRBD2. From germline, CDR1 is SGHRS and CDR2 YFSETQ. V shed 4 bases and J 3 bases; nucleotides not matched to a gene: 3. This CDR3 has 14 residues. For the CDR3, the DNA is TGCGCCAGCAGCGACACTAGCGGCTACAATGAGCAGTTCTTC. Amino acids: CASSDTSGYNEQFF.

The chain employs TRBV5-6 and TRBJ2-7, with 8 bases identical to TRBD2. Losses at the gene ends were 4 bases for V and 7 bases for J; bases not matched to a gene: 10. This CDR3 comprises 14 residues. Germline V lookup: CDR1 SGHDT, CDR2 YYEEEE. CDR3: CASSTGLGSWEQYF. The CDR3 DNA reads TGTGCCAGCAGCACGGGACTAGGTTCTTGGGAGCAGTACTTC.

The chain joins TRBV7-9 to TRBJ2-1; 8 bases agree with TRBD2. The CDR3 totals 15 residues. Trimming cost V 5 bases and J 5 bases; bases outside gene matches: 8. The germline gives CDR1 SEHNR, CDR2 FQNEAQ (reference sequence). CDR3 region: CASSPPGSGNNEQFF. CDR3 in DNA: TGTGCCAGCAGCCCCCCGGGTAGCGGGAACAATGAGCAGTTCTTC. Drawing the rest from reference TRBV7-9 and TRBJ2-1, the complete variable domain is DTGVSQNPRHKITKRGQNVTFRCDPISEHNRLYWYRQTLGQGPEFLTYFQNEAQLEKSRLLSDRFSAERPKGSFSTLEIQRTEQGDSAMYLCASSPPGSGNNEQFFGPGTRLTVL.

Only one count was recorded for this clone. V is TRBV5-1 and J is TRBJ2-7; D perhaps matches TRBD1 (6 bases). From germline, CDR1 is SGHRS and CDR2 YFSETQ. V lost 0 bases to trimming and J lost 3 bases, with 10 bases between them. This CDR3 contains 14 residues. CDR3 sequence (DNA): TGCGCCAGCAGCTTGGGGGGGCAGGGCTACGAGCAGTACTTC. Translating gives CASSLGGQGYEQYF.

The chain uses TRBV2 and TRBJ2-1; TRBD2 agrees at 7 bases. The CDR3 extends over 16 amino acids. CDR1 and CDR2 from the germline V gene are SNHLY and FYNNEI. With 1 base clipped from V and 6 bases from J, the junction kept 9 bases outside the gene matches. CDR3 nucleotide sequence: TGTGCCAGCAGTGAAGGACGGGGCGGGGGAGGCAATGAGCAGTTCTTC. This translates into CASSEGRGGGGNEQFF. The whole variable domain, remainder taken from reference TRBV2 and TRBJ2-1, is EPEVTQTPSHQVTQMGQEVILRCVPISNHLYFYWYRQILGQKVEFLVSFYNNEISEKSEIFDDQFSVERPDGSNFTLKIRSTKLEDSAMYFCASSEGRGGGGNEQFFGPGTRLTVL.

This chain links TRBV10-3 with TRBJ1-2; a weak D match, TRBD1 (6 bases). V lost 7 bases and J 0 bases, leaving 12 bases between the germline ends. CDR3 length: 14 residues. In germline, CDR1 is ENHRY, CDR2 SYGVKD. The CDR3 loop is CAIMGDTPNYGYTF. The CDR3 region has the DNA TGTGCCATCATGGGGGACACCCCTAACTATGGCTACACCTTC.

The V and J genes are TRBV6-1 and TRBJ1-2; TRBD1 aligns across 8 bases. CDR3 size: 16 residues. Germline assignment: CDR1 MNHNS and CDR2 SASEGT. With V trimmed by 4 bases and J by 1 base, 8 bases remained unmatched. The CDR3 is CASSVAGGAGNYGYTF. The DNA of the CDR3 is TGTGCCAGCAGTGTCGCAGGGGGCGCGGGTAACTATGGCTACACCTTC.

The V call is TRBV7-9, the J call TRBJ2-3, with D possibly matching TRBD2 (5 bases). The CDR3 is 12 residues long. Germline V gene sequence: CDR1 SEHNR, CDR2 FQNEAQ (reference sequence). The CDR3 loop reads CASGGGTDTQYF. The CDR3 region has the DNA TGTGCAAGCGGCGGCGGCACAGATACGCAGTATTTT.

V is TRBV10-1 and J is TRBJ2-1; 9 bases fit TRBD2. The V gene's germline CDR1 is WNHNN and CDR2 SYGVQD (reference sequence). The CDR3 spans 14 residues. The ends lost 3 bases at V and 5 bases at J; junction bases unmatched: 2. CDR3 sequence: CASSDSGRHNEQFF. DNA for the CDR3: TGCGCCAGCAGTGATAGCGGGAGACACAATGAGCAGTTCTTC.

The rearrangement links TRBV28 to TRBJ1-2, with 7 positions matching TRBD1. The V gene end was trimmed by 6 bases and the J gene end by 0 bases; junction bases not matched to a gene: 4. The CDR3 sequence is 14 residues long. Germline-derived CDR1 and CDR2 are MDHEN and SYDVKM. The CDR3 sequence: CASRPGQTNYGYTF. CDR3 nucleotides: TGTGCCAGCAGGCCGGGACAGACTAACTATGGCTACACCTTC.

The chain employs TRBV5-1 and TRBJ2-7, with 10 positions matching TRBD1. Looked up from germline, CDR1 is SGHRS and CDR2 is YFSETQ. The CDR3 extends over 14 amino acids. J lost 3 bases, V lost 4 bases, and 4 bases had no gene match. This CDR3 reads CASSTRTGGYEQYF. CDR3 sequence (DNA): TGCGCCAGCAGCACCAGGACAGGGGGCTACGAGCAGTACTTC.

CDR3 DNA sequence: TGCAGCGTTCGATCTTTGGGCGGGGGGTTACTCTACAATGAGCAGTTCTTC. Translation: CSVRSLGGGLLYNEQFF. The gene calls are TRBV29-1 and TRBJ2-1; 8 bases are shared with TRBD2. In germline, CDR1 is SQVTM, CDR2 ANQGSEA. This CDR3 has 17 residues. V shed 5 bases, J shed 3 bases, and the junction held 15 bases outside the gene matches.

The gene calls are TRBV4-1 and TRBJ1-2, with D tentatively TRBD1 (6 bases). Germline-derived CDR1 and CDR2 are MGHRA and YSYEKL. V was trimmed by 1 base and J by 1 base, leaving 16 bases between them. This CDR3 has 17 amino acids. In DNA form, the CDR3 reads TGCGCCAGCAGCCAAGCGCGGGGGGGCGGAGGTAACTATGGCTACACCTTC. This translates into CASSQARGGGGNYGYTF.

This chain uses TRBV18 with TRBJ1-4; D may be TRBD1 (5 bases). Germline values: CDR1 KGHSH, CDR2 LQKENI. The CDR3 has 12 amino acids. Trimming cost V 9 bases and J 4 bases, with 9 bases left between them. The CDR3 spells CASQDNNEKLFF. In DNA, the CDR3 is TGTGCCAGTCAGGACAATAATGAAAAACTGTTTTTT.

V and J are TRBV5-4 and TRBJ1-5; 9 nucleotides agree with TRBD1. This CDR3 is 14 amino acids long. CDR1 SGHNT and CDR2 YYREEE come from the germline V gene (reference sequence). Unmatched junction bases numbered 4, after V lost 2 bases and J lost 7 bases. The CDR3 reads CASSLQGAEQPQHF. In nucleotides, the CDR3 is TGTGCCAGCAGCTTACAGGGGGCGGAACAGCCCCAGCATTTT. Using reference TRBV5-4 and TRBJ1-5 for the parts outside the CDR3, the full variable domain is ETGVTQSPTHLIKTRGQQVTLRCSSQSGHNTVSWYQQALGQGPQFIFQYYREEENGRGNFPPRFSGLQFPNYSSELNVNALELDDSALYLCASSLQGAEQPQHFGDGTRLSIL.

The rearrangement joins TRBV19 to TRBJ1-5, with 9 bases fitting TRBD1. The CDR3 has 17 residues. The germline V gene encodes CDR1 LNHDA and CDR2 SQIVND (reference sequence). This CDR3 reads CAPTRTGAPSSNQPQHF. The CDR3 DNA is TGTGCACCAACCCGGACAGGGGCCCCGTCTAGCAATCAGCCCCAGCATTTT.

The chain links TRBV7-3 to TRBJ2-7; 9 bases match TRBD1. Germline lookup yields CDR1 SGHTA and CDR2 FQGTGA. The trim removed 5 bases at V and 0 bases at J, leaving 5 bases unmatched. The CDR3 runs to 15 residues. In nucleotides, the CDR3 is TGTGCCAGCAGCCCGAGACAGGGGGGCTCCTACGAGCAGTACTTC. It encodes CASSPRQGGSYEQYF.

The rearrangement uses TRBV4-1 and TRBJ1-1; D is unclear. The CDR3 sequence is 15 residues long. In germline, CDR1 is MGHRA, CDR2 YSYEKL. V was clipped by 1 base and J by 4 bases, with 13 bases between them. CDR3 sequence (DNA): TGCGCCAGCAGCCAAGCGTCCTACCCGGGCACTGAAGCTTTCTTT. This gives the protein CASSQASYPGTEAFF.

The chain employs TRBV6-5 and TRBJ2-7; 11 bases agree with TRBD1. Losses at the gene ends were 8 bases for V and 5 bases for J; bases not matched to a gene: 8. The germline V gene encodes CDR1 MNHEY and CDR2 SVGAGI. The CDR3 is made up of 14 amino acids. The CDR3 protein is CASSLDRGPNEQYF. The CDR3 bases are TGTGCCAGCTCCTTGGACAGGGGGCCTAACGAGCAGTACTTC.

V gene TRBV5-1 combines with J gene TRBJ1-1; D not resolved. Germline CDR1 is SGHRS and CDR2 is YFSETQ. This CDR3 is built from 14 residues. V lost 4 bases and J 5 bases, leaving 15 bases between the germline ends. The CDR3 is CASSARAEGTEAFF. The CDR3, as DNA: TGCGCCAGCAGCGCCCGGGCCGAGGGTACTGAAGCTTTCTTT.

CDR3 coding DNA: TGTGCCAGTAGTTCGACGGGAAGAGCTAACTATGGCTACACCTTC. Its translation is CASSSTGRANYGYTF. The chain is built from TRBV19 and TRBJ1-2, with D hard to call. V was clipped by 5 bases and J by 0 bases, with 13 bases between them. CDR1 is LNHDA, CDR2 SQIVND, per germline (reference sequence). This CDR3 region has 15 residues. Using reference TRBV19 and TRBJ1-2 for the parts outside the CDR3, the full variable domain is DGGITQSPKYLFRKEGQNVTLSCEQNLNHDAMYWYRQDPGQGLRLIYYSQIVNDFQKGDIAEGYSVSREKKESFPLTVTSAQKNPTAFYLCASSSTGRANYGYTFGSGTRLTVV.

CDR3 nucleotides: TGTGCCAGCGAGGTGACCGCACTCACTGAAGCTTTCTTT. Its translation: CASEVTALTEAFF. The chain is built from TRBV7-9 and TRBJ1-1; no definite D call. The germline V and J ends were trimmed by 8 bases and 4 bases, with 14 bases remaining between them. Germline CDR1 SEHNR, CDR2 FQNEAQ (reference sequence). This CDR3 has 13 amino acids.

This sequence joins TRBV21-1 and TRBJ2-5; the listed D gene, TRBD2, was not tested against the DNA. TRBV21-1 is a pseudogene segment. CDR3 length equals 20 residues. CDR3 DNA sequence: TGTGCCAGCAGCAAAACGGAACGGGGGGGCCCCATGAGGAGTCAAGAGACCCAGTACTTC. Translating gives CASSKTERGGPMRSQETQYF.

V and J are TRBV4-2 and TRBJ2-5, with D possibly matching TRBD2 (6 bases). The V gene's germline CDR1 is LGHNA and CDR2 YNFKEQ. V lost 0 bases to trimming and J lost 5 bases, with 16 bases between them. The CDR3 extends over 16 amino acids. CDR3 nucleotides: TGTGCCAGCAGCCAAGAGTATGCGGGGACGGGGGAGACCCAGTACTTC. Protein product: CASSQEYAGTGETQYF.